This T cell receptor beta chain was identified during a study of shared clonotypes between healthy human individuals. In the study overall: Per donor, CD8 memory used one plate, CD8 naive used two, CD4 memory used three and CD4 naive used three.

General observations from the study: Clonotypes shared by all four sorted-subset donors had higher generation probabilities than non-shared clonotypes. Genetic and exposure-history diversity was limited by the small donor number.

Deep was the level used in running the assay. Clones were read by immunoSEQ multiplex PCR, and TCRdb kept only the in-frame ones, dropping some. Of some 2.1 million clones listed, 85% to 95% are singletons. The germline CDR1 and CDR2 sequences are GTSNPN and SVGIG (reference sequence). V shed 0 bases and J shed 8 bases, with 13 bases lying between them. The CDR3 covers 13 residues. As for this clone: Its cognate antigen is unknown.

The source material was naive CD4+ T cells sorted from blood. Subset specified: CD45RA+ positively selected. This chain connects TRBV30 to TRBJ1-2; maybe TRBD1 (5 bases). This receptor was identified in a man aged 18 to 35 in good health. CDR3 DNA sequence: TGTGCCTGGAGTGTAGGTGGAGGGGTAGGCTACACCTTC. This encodes CAWSVGGGVGYTF.